The 18 T cell receptor beta chains below were found in one sample sequenced in a study of sequential checkpoint blockade in melanoma. TCRdb's copy holds only in-frame clones and misses some; the assay was immunoSEQ multiplex PCR. The table has 13,000 or so clones, less than 75% seen once. Treatment indicated: randomized to nivolumab then ipilimumab (arm A) or the reverse (arm B). The sequencing used CD8+ T cells sorted from blood (inferred from file names), collected from a patient given nivolumab and ipilimumab in sequence. The receptors were gathered from a human donor with melanoma.

The gene calls are TRBV5-6 and TRBJ2-1, with unresolved D. Trimming stripped 4 bases from V and 3 bases from J, with 14 bases between. CDR3 length: 15 residues. Germline V gives CDR1 SGHDT, CDR2 YYEEEE. As DNA, the CDR3 is TGTGCCAGCAGCGTATTCCACAACGTCTACAATGAGCAGTTCTTC. As protein: CASSVFHNVYNEQFF.

The V gene is TRBV4-1, the J gene TRBJ2-5; 12 bases match TRBD2. V lost 3 bases to trimming and J lost 5 bases; unmatched junction nucleotides: 13. Germline V CDR1 and CDR2: MGHRA, YSYEKL. The CDR3 contains 18 residues. The CDR3 reads CASSQGRTSGGIRETQYF. Written as DNA, the CDR3 is TGCGCCAGCAGCCAGGGCCGAACTAGCGGGGGGATCCGGGAGACCCAGTACTTC.

This chain links TRBV11-2 with TRBJ1-4, with 9 bases matching TRBD1. The CDR3 spans 15 residues. Per germline, CDR1 SGHAT and CDR2 FQNNGV. Trimming cost V 4 bases and J 7 bases; bases outside gene matches: 7. DNA of the CDR3: TGTGCCAGCAGCTCGACGGACAGGGGAGTTGAAAAACTGTTTTTT. Its translation: CASSSTDRGVEKLFF.

The rearrangement joins TRBV11-2 to TRBJ2-7, with D maybe TRBD2 (6 bases). This CDR3 has 14 amino acids. The ends were cut back, 5 bases at V and 3 bases at J, with 14 bases in the middle. Germline loops: CDR1 SGHAT, CDR2 FQNNGV. As DNA, the CDR3 is TGTGCCAGCAGCCCTGACGGGACTTACTACGAGCAGTACTTC. Encoded protein: CASSPDGTYYEQYF.

J is TRBJ2-6 and V is TRBV4-3; TRBD1 agrees at 8 bases. The CDR3 loop spans 18 amino acids. CDR1 is LGHNA and CDR2 is YSLEER in the germline V gene. Unmatched junction bases numbered 8, after V lost 4 bases and J lost 0 bases. CDR3 residues: CASSPRGQVLSGANVLTF. The DNA for the CDR3 is TGCGCCAGCAGCCCCCGGGGACAGGTGCTCTCTGGGGCCAACGTCCTGACTTTC.

The chain employs TRBV28 and TRBJ2-7; D is unresolved. Trimming stripped 5 bases from V and 3 bases from J, with 11 bases between. Germline values: CDR1 MDHEN, CDR2 SYDVKM. There are 13 residues in the CDR3. CDR3 amino acids: CASSLATHYEQYF. In DNA form, the CDR3 reads TGTGCCAGCAGTCTGGCGACACACTACGAGCAGTACTTC.

This clone qualifies as medium-sized. DNA of the CDR3: TGTGCCAGCAGACCGGGACTAGCGGGAACTGGGAGCTCCTACAATGAGCAGTTCTTC. Protein product: CASRPGLAGTGSSYNEQFF. The V call is TRBV2, the J call TRBJ2-1; the match to TRBD2 covers 13 bases. There are 19 residues in the CDR3. Germline CDR1 reads SNHLY; CDR2 reads FYNNEI. V shed 6 bases, J shed 0 bases, and the junction held 11 bases outside the gene matches.

The rearrangement uses TRBV19 and TRBJ2-2, with 10 bases identical to TRBD2. The CDR3 is 16 residues long. Trimming removed 4 bases from V and 4 bases from J; junction bases left unmatched: 6. Germline CDR1 LNHDA, CDR2 SQIVND (reference sequence). CDR3 sequence reads: CASSTLAGAGTGELFF. The CDR3 DNA sequence: TGTGCCAGTAGTACTCTAGCGGGGGCAGGCACCGGGGAGCTGTTTTTT.

In this sample, this clone turned up a few times. The chain has TRBV11-2 and TRBJ2-1; D is unclear. CDR1 SGHAT and CDR2 FQNNGV come from the germline V gene. The CDR3 has 15 residues. With 5 bases removed from V and 4 bases from J, the gap between germline ends came to 15 bases. CDR3 sequence reads: CASSIRSPPYNEQFF. The DNA for the CDR3 is TGTGCCAGCAGCATAAGGAGCCCACCATACAATGAGCAGTTCTTC.

This sequence joins TRBV19 and TRBJ1-1; perhaps TRBD1 as D (6 bases). Trimming removed 3 bases from V and 0 bases from J, with 8 bases in between. Looked up from germline, CDR1 is LNHDA and CDR2 is SQIVND (reference sequence). CDR3 length: 14 residues. The CDR3 DNA is TGTGCCAGTAGTATTTCAGGGGTGAACACTGAAGCTTTCTTT. Its protein is CASSISGVNTEAFF.

The chain recombines TRBV13 with TRBJ2-5; 7 bases align to TRBD1. The DNA matches TRBJ2-7 better at its end, which makes the J call doubtful. The CDR3 is made up of 15 amino acids. Germline loops: CDR1 PRHDT, CDR2 FYEKMQ (reference sequence). CDR3 sequence reads: CASSLEGAPGYEQYF. CDR3 in DNA: TGTGCCAGCAGCTTAGAGGGGGCGCCTGGCTACGAGCAGTACTTC.

This clone is large. CDR3 nucleotides: TGTGCCAGCATGTTTAGTCTAGGCAAGCAGTTCTTC. It specifies CASMFSLGKQFF. V is TRBV2 and J is TRBJ2-1; D unresolved. Germline V gene data show CDR1 as SNHLY and CDR2 as FYNNEI. CDR3 length: 12 residues. Between the trimmed V and J ends, which lost 7 bases and 11 bases, there was a span of 15 bases.

Concerning this clone itself: This likely reflects a read error, since a far larger clone is one base away. The chain recombines TRBV5-6 with TRBJ2-5, with D possibly being TRBD1 (5 bases). The J call may be faulty, since TRBJ2-7 better matches the DNA end. CDR1 and CDR2 from the germline V gene are SGHDT and YYEEEE. The CDR3 length is 17 residues. CDR3 nucleotide sequence: TGTGCCAGCAGCTTGGTAAGGGGCAGGGTTGGCTCCTACGAGCAGTACTTC. This sequence encodes CASSLVRGRVGSYEQYF.

The chain carries TRBV7-3 and TRBJ2-3; 9 nucleotides line up with TRBD1. Unmatched junction bases numbered 2, after V lost 4 bases and J lost 0 bases. Germline V gives CDR1 SGHTA, CDR2 FQGTGA. The CDR3 is 15 residues long. The CDR3 DNA follows: TGTGCCAGCAGCTCGACAGGGGGTAGCACAGATACGCAGTATTTT. As protein: CASSSTGGSTDTQYF.

The genes are TRBV9 and TRBJ2-5; TRBD2 is a possible D gene (6 bases). TRBJ2-7 explains the end of the DNA better; the J call may be wrong. In germline, CDR1 is SGDLS, CDR2 YYNGEE. The CDR3 consists of 15 residues. The CDR3 is CASSVGEASVYEQYF. In DNA form, the CDR3 reads TGTGCCAGCAGCGTAGGAGAGGCTAGCGTGTACGAGCAGTACTTC.

This chain connects TRBV9 to TRBJ1-1; TRBD1 is a possible D gene (6 bases). Per the germline V gene, CDR1 is SGDLS and CDR2 is YYNGEE. The CDR3 covers 15 residues. V lost 1 base to trimming and J lost 1 base, with 11 bases between them. CDR3 in amino acids: CASSVLDSPNTEAFF. The CDR3 region has the DNA TGTGCCAGCAGCGTACTGGACAGCCCGAACACTGAAGCTTTCTTT.

V and J are TRBV19 and TRBJ1-1; tentatively, D is TRBD1 (5 bases). Germline V lookup: CDR1 LNHDA, CDR2 SQIVND (reference sequence). There are 13 residues in the CDR3. V gave up 3 bases and J gave up 4 bases, with 9 bases separating them. The CDR3 sequence: CASSIGGSTEAFF. The CDR3 DNA reads as TGTGCCAGTAGTATCGGGGGGAGCACTGAAGCTTTCTTT.

The CDR3 coding sequence is TGTGCCAGCAGCTTAGCGGGGGGGTGGGGGCTTGACAATGAGCAGTTCTTC. Translated, it gives CASSLAGGWGLDNEQFF. This chain connects TRBV13 to TRBJ2-1; the match to TRBD2 covers 8 bases. V was pared by 1 base and J by 5 bases, with 10 bases of the junction left unmatched. The CDR3 contains 17 residues. Germline V gene data show CDR1 as PRHDT and CDR2 as FYEKMQ (reference sequence). The full variable domain, in which reference TRBV13 and TRBJ2-1 provide the parts outside the CDR3, is AAGVIQSPRHLIKEKRETATLKCYPIPRHDTVYWYQQGPGQDPQFLISFYEKMQSDKGSIPDRFSAQQFSDYHSELNMSSLELGDSALYFCASSLAGGWGLDNEQFFGPGTRLTVL.